This is a list of T cell receptor beta chains from one sample in a study of blood T cell repertoires in COVID-19. This table comes from immunoSEQ multiplex PCR, and its TCRdb copy is limited to in-frame clones, with some not included. The sample holds approximately 270,000 clones, around 88% seen once. Sequenced input: peripheral blood. The receptors were sampled from an elderly man with acute or convalescent COVID-19. The CDR3 runs from the conserved cysteine through the conserved F or W. The D gene is left open where the match is weak. The size entry is marked missing in some rows and otherwise reads once, few, many or a size class.

-,TRBV7-2,TRBJ1-5,-,CASSWRRGNQPQHF,TGTGCCAGCAGCTGGCGGCGGGGCAATCAGCCCCAGCATTTT
-,TRBV4-2,TRBJ1-1,-,CASSQAHRVSF,TGTGCCAGCAGCCAAGCTCACAGGGTTAGTTTT
-,TRBV5-6,TRBJ1-2,few,CASSFLGLEGGDDGYTF,TGTGCCAGCAGCTTTTTGGGGTTAGAGGGAGGAGACGATGGCTACACCTTC
TRBD1,TRBV7-8,TRBJ2-7,-,CASSLVDRAEQYF,TGTGCCAGCAGCTTAGTGGACAGGGCCGAGCAGTACTTC
TRBD2,TRBV12-3/TRBV12-4,TRBJ2-5,-,CASRGGLVAAQYF,TGTGCCAGCAGGGGGGGACTAGTAGCGGCCCAGTACTTC
-,TRBV6-5,TRBJ1-3,-,CASKETHDSGNTIYF,TGTGCCAGCAAAGAGACTCATGACTCTGGAAACACCATATATTTT
TRBD1,TRBV6-2/TRBV6-3,TRBJ1-1,-,CASSPGGVIGEAFF,TGTGCCAGCAGTCCAGGGGGCGTTATCGGTGAAGCTTTCTTT
-,TRBV28,TRBJ2-7,-,CASSQVADSYEQYF,TGTGCCAGCAGTCAGGTTGCTGACTCCTACGAGCAGTACTTC
TRBD2,TRBV7-3,TRBJ2-3,-,CASSSAGGEDTQYF,TGTGCCAGCAGCTCAGCGGGAGGGGAAGATACGCAGTATTTT
-,TRBV19,TRBJ2-2,-,CASRAQGNTGELFF,TGTGCCAGTAGAGCGCAGGGGAACACCGGGGAGCTGTTTTTT
TRBD1,TRBV18,TRBJ1-2,-,CASSPDGTDYGYTF,TGTGCCAGCTCACCCGACGGGACAGACTATGGCTACACCTTC
TRBD1,TRBV5-5,TRBJ2-1,-,CASSFSVGQETKEFF,TGTGCCAGCAGCTTTAGTGTGGGACAGGAGACGAAGGAGTTCTTC
TRBD2,TRBV5-4,TRBJ2-2,-,CASSSRTSGVTGELFF,TGTGCCAGCAGCTCCAGGACTAGCGGGGTAACCGGGGAGCTGTTTTTT
-,TRBV12-3/TRBV12-4,TRBJ1-6,-,CASSFGRDSPLHF,TGTGCCAGCAGTTTTGGGAGGGATTCACCCCTCCACTTT
TRBD2,TRBV3-1/TRBV3-2,TRBJ2-1,-,CASSQDVAGGPRNEQFF,TGTGCCAGCAGCCAAGATGTCGCGGGGGGGCCAAGGAATGAGCAGTTCTTC
TRBD2,TRBV6-6,TRBJ2-2,-,CASSHLAGGQNGELFF,TGTGCCAGCAGTCATCTAGCGGGGGGGCAAAACGGGGAGCTGTTTTTT
TRBD2,TRBV19,TRBJ2-7,-,CASSISSGLTYEQYF,TGTGCCAGTAGTATCTCTAGCGGGTTAACCTACGAGCAGTACTTC
TRBD2,TRBV19,TRBJ2-2,few,CASSIMLAGSTGELFF,TGTGCCAGTAGTATAATGCTAGCGGGAAGCACCGGGGAGCTGTTTTTT
-,TRBV4-2,TRBJ1-3,-,CASSQDRNTIYF,TGTGCCAGCAGCCAAGATAGAAACACCATATATTTT
TRBD1,TRBV3-1/TRBV3-2,TRBJ1-2,-,CASSHLEGQGIVGYTF,TGTGCCAGCAGCCATTTGGAGGGACAGGGGATCGTTGGCTACACCTTC
TRBD1,TRBV27,TRBJ2-7,-,CASSLFPRGPPGEQYF,TGTGCCAGCAGTTTATTTCCCAGGGGGCCACCTGGCGAGCAGTACTTC
-,TRBV18,TRBJ2-6,once,CASSPDRSSGANVLTF,TGTGCCAGCTCACCAGACAGAAGCTCTGGGGCCAACGTCCTGACTTTC
-,TRBV7-2,TRBJ2-2,-,CASSPGQNTGELFF,TGTGCCAGCAGCCCGGGACAGAACACCGGGGAGCTGTTTTTT
-,TRBV7-9,TRBJ2-6,-,CASSQAFSGANVLTF,TGTGCCAGCAGCCAAGCCTTCTCTGGGGCCAACGTCCTGACTTTC
-,TRBV7-6,TRBJ1-1,-,CASSLSQNTEAFF,TGTGCCAGCAGCTTATCCCAGAACACTGAAGCTTTCTTT
-,TRBV9,TRBJ2-6,once,CASSVSQGPGANVLTF,TGTGCCAGCAGCGTATCTCAGGGTCCTGGGGCCAACGTCCTGACTTTC
TRBD2,TRBV6-2/TRBV6-3,TRBJ2-3,-,CASSPPRGGRGTDTQYF,TGTGCCAGCAGCCCCCCACGGGGGGGGAGAGGCACAGATACGCAGTATTTT
-,TRBV29-1,TRBJ1-1,-,CSVDRDKNTEAFF,TGCAGCGTTGACAGGGACAAGAACACTGAAGCTTTCTTT
TRBD1,TRBV3-1/TRBV3-2,TRBJ1-4,-,CASSQRDRGLEKLFF,TGTGCCAGCAGCCAACGGGACAGGGGGTTGGAAAAACTGTTTTTT
-,TRBV28,TRBJ2-3,-,CATLAENTDTQYF,TGTGCCACCCTGGCGGAGAACACAGATACGCAGTATTTT
TRBD2,TRBV27,TRBJ2-3,-,CASRELAGAPQYF,TGTGCCAGCAGGGAACTAGCGGGAGCCCCGCAGTATTTT
TRBD1,TRBV6-6,TRBJ2-7,-,CASSYWDRTTYEQYF,TGTGCCAGCAGTTACTGGGACAGAACTACCTACGAGCAGTACTTC
TRBD1,TRBV7-9,TRBJ1-4,-,CASSLGQGTNEKLFF,TGTGCCAGCAGCTTGGGACAGGGGACTAATGAAAAACTGTTTTTT
TRBD2,TRBV19,TRBJ2-2,-,CATRKGREGPNTGELFF,TGTGCCACCCGGAAGGGGCGGGAGGGTCCGAACACCGGGGAGCTGTTTTTT
TRBD1,TRBV18,TRBJ1-4,-,CASSGGTGVEKLFF,TGTGCCAGCTCAGGCGGGACAGGGGTTGAAAAACTGTTTTTT
-,TRBV7-9,TRBJ1-4,-,CASSPRKDEKLFF,TGTGCCAGCAGCCCTAGGAAGGATGAAAAACTGTTTTTT
TRBD1,TRBV28,TRBJ2-7,-,CASSLRGGTSYEQYF,TGTGCCAGCAGTTTAAGAGGGGGCACCTCCTACGAGCAGTACTTC
TRBD2,TRBV6-2/TRBV6-3,TRBJ2-3,-,CASSFDGLAGVGGRSDTQYF,TGTGCCAGCAGTTTCGACGGACTAGCGGGAGTAGGGGGACGTTCCGATACGCAGTATTTT
-,TRBV9,TRBJ2-1,-,CASSVAQGDYNEQFF,TGTGCCAGCAGCGTAGCACAGGGAGACTACAATGAGCAGTTCTTC
TRBD2,TRBV28,TRBJ2-1,-,CASSLTSGEYNEQFF,TGTGCCAGCAGTTTAACGAGCGGGGAGTACAATGAGCAGTTCTTC
-,TRBV2,TRBJ2-7,-,CASSPREIAYEQYF,TGTGCCAGCAGTCCCCGGGAGATCGCCTACGAGCAGTACTTC
-,TRBV5-4,TRBJ2-7,-,CASSLNREREQYF,TGTGCCAGCAGCTTGAACAGGGAGAGAGAGCAGTACTTC
-,TRBV5-6,TRBJ1-6,-,CASSLYARPASPLHF,TGTGCCAGCAGCTTGTATGCCAGGCCCGCATCACCCCTCCACTTT
TRBD1,TRBV6-2/TRBV6-3,TRBJ2-7,-,CASSLTTGDTEQYF,TGTGCCAGCAGTCTCACTACAGGGGATACCGAGCAGTACTTC
TRBD2,TRBV29-1,TRBJ2-1,-,CSVDFGASGLDEQFF,TGCAGCGTTGATTTCGGAGCTAGCGGATTAGATGAGCAGTTCTTC
-,TRBV29-1,TRBJ1-2,-,CSVGEGNYGYTF,TGCAGCGTAGGCGAGGGTAACTATGGCTACACCTTC
TRBD2,TRBV9,TRBJ2-1,-,CASSPRLASYNEQFF,TGTGCCAGCAGCCCGAGACTAGCGTCCTACAATGAGCAGTTCTTC
TRBD2,TRBV9,TRBJ2-7,-,CASSPSGSYEQYF,TGTGCCAGCAGCCCTAGCGGTTCCTACGAGCAGTACTTC
-,TRBV3-1/TRBV3-2,TRBJ1-2,-,CASSRDTGGYTF,TGTGCCAGCAGCCGGGACACGGGAGGCTACACCTTC
TRBD2,TRBV19,TRBJ2-3,-,CASSEGRGTDTQYF,TGTGCCAGTTCGGAGGGGCGGGGGACAGATACGCAGTATTTT
TRBD2,TRBV7-2,TRBJ2-3,-,CASSLKSGRATDTQYF,TGTGCCAGCAGCTTAAAAAGCGGGAGGGCCACAGATACGCAGTATTTT
-,TRBV27,TRBJ2-1,-,CASSPLGGQYNEQFF,TGTGCCAGCAGTCCCCTCGGGGGGCAGTACAATGAGCAGTTCTTC
TRBD1,TRBV3-1/TRBV3-2,TRBJ1-3,-,CASSPVQGGRNTIYF,TGTGCCAGCAGCCCAGTACAGGGGGGAAGAAACACCATATATTTT
-,TRBV4-2,TRBJ2-7,-,CASSPDTSSYEQYF,TGTGCCAGCAGCCCCGACACGAGCTCCTACGAGCAGTACTTC